Listed below are T cell receptor beta chains from one sample, sequenced in a study of cytomegalovirus exposure and HLA in healthy donors. The protocol was immunoSEQ multiplex PCR, while the TCRdb copy is restricted to in-frame clones and leaves out a portion. The table shows approximately 58,000 clones, with 85% to 95% occurring only once. The sequenced sample consisted of PBMCs. The receptors shown here come from a woman aged 18-29 years in good health and CMV-seropositive. Both conserved end residues are part of each CDR3. Where a row states a size, it is once, few, many or the class of an expanded clone; other rows omit it.

size: NA
length: 15
J: TRBJ2-7
V: TRBV6-5
CDR3: CASSYGAGRGYEQYF

size: NA
length: 17
J: TRBJ1-1
V: TRBV6-1
CDR3: CASSEMREGVVFAEAFF

size: NA
length: 16
J: TRBJ2-7
V: TRBV19
CDR3: CASSLIWRTGVSEQYF

size: once
length: 16
J: TRBJ2-2
V: TRBV27
CDR3: CASSSPGQVYAGELFF

size: NA
length: 16
J: TRBJ2-7
V: TRBV6-5
CDR3: CASSYSYLGDSYEQYF

size: NA
length: 15
J: TRBJ2-3
V: TRBV12-5
CDR3: CASGERGATRDTQYF

size: NA
length: 12
J: TRBJ2-7
V: TRBV28
CDR3: CARGTGENEQYF

size: once
length: 15
J: TRBJ1-2
V: TRBV4-3
CDR3: CASSQDWQAYYGYTF

size: NA
length: 18
J: TRBJ2-6
V: TRBV4-1
CDR3: CASSHGTGGFSGANVLTF

size: NA
length: 11
J: TRBJ1-4
V: TRBV28
CDR3: CASREVEKLFF

size: NA
length: 13
J: TRBJ1-2
V: TRBV29-1
CDR3: CSVERRDSSGYTF

size: NA
length: 14
J: TRBJ2-7
V: TRBV7-3
CDR3: CASSFSGKSSEQYF

size: NA
length: 14
J: TRBJ2-1
V: TRBV10-3
CDR3: CAISMLAEYNEQFF

size: NA
length: 12
J: TRBJ1-2
V: TRBV28
CDR3: CASNDVGRGYTF

size: NA
length: 13
J: TRBJ1-1
V: TRBV6-1
CDR3: CAPWVGMNTEAFF

size: NA
length: 16
J: TRBJ2-1
V: TRBV2
CDR3: CASRGTSGGLTNEQFF

size: NA
length: 14
J: TRBJ2-3
V: TRBV11-2
CDR3: CASSLWASTDTQYF

size: NA
length: 17
J: TRBJ1-3
V: TRBV5-1
CDR3: CASSFGQGFVAGNTIYF

size: NA
length: 20
J: TRBJ2-1
V: TRBV18
CDR3: CASHPVAPGLAGGPYNEQFF

size: NA
length: 13
J: TRBJ2-1
V: TRBV28
CDR3: CASSLGAPDEQFF

size: NA
length: 15
J: TRBJ1-5
V: TRBV7-9
CDR3: CASSVGETGNQPQHF

size: NA
length: 14
J: TRBJ2-7
V: TRBV6-5
CDR3: CASSSRERIYEQYF

size: NA
length: 15
J: TRBJ1-2
V: TRBV4-3
CDR3: CASSQDTGTAYGYTF

size: NA
length: 13
J: TRBJ1-2
V: TRBV15
CDR3: CATSIDRGRGYTF

size: NA
length: 16
J: TRBJ2-5
V: TRBV9
CDR3: CASSKGLAGNQETQYF

size: NA
length: 16
J: TRBJ1-3
V: TRBV28
CDR3: CASSPGGQMGGNTIYF

size: NA
length: 16
J: TRBJ2-5
V: TRBV7-9
CDR3: CAAYTRLAGDSGTQYF

size: NA
length: 13
J: TRBJ2-3
V: TRBV7-2
CDR3: CASSWGLTDTQYF

size: NA
length: 12
J: TRBJ2-1
V: TRBV30
CDR3: CAWSARVDEQFF

size: NA
length: 17
J: TRBJ2-2
V: TRBV7-9
CDR3: CASSSPLKGRPTGELFF

size: NA
length: 15
J: TRBJ2-7
V: TRBV7-2
CDR3: CASSLHVGGDYEQYF

size: NA
length: 21
J: TRBJ1-2
V: TRBV28
CDR3: CASSFDLLSGGRGYGNYGYTF

size: NA
length: 14
J: TRBJ1-1
V: TRBV28
CDR3: CASRQGQTNTEAFF